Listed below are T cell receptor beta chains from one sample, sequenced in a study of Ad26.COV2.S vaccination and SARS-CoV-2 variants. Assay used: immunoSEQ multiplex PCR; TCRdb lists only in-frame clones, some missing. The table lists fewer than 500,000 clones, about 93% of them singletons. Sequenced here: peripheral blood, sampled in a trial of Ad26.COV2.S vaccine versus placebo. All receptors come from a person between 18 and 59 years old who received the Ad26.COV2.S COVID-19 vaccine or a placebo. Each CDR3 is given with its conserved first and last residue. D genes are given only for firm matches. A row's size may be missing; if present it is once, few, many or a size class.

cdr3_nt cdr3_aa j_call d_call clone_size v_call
TGTGCCACCAGTGACCCCGGACAGGGGACGAACACCGGGGAGCTGTTTTTT CATSDPGQGTNTGELFF TRBJ2-2 TRBD1 once TRBV24-1
TGCGCCAGCAGCTTGACAGGGGCAGCTCGAAACACCATATATTTT CASSLTGAARNTIYF TRBJ1-3 TRBD1 . TRBV5-1
TGCGCCAGCAGCCAGACTAGCGGATACTACTACGAGCAGTACTTC CASSQTSGYYYEQYF TRBJ2-7 TRBD2 . TRBV4-1
TGCGCCAGCAGCCAAGAAGGGTTTAGCGGGATAGACAATGAGCAGTTCTTC CASSQEGFSGIDNEQFF TRBJ2-1 TRBD2 . TRBV4-1
TGTGCCAGCAGCCCCGGACAGGGGGCAAACAATGAGCAGTTCTTC CASSPGQGANNEQFF TRBJ2-1 TRBD1 . TRBV7-6
TGTGCCAGCAGCCCCGGGACGGATTATAATTCACCCCTCCACTTT CASSPGTDYNSPLHF TRBJ1-6 . . TRBV9
TGTGCCAGTAGTATCTCAAGCGGCCACTCCTACGAGCAGTACTTC CASSISSGHSYEQYF TRBJ2-7 . . TRBV19
TGTGCCAGCAGTTTATCGACAGGCGGCTCCTACGAGCAGTACTTC CASSLSTGGSYEQYF TRBJ2-7 . . TRBV27
TGTGCCAGCAGCCAGGGAAGCATGGGGAAGGGTTTCTGGGAGCTGTTTTTT CASSQGSMGKGFWELFF TRBJ2-2 . . TRBV4-2
TGCGCCAGCAGCCAAGGACAGGGGGGGGCCAACGTCCTGACTTTC CASSQGQGGANVLTF TRBJ2-6 TRBD1 . TRBV4-3
TGCGCCAGCAGCCAGTTAGGGAACAATGAGCAGTTCTTC CASSQLGNNEQFF TRBJ2-1 . . TRBV5-1
TGTGCCAGTAGTATGGGAATAGGGGGTCAGCCCCAGCATTTT CASSMGIGGQPQHF TRBJ1-5 . . TRBV19
TGTGCCAGTAGGCGGGAGGCTCCGGCCACTAGCACAGATACGCAGTATTTT CASRREAPATSTDTQYF TRBJ2-3 TRBD2 once TRBV19
TGTGCCAGCAGGAACCTAGAGTTTTCCTACAATGAGCAGTTCTTC CASRNLEFSYNEQFF TRBJ2-1 . . TRBV2
TGTGCCTGGGCCGAAACTGGACAGAGGGTCACTGAAGCTTTCTTT CAWAETGQRVTEAFF TRBJ1-1 . . TRBV30
TGTGCCAGCAGCTTACAATGGCTGGCAGGCGAGCAGTACTTC CASSLQWLAGEQYF TRBJ2-7 . . TRBV7-2
TGTGCCAGCAGCTTCACGGGAGAGACCCAGTACTTC CASSFTGETQYF TRBJ2-5 . once TRBV11-2
TGTGCCAGTAGTTCCGGGGACAGGAACACTGAAGCTTTCTTT CASSSGDRNTEAFF TRBJ1-1 TRBD1 . TRBV19
TGTGCCAGCAGCACACCCCCGCGGGGGCGCATCCCTAACACTGAAGCTTTCTTT CASSTPPRGRIPNTEAFF TRBJ1-1 . . TRBV11-2
TGCGCCAGCAGCTTTATCGGGGGTTGGGCTGAAGCTTTCTTT CASSFIGGWAEAFF TRBJ1-1 . . TRBV5-1
TGTGCCAGCAGTTTAGGGACAGGGGAAGGGTTCTTC CASSLGTGEGFF TRBJ2-1 TRBD1 . TRBV12-3/TRBV12-4
TGTGCCAGCAGCGTGGGGACAGGTTCGAACACCGGGGAGCTGTTTTTT CASSVGTGSNTGELFF TRBJ2-2 TRBD1 . TRBV9
TGTGCCAGCAGCCCGACAGGTCCCCACGAGCAGTACTTC CASSPTGPHEQYF TRBJ2-7 . . TRBV9
TGTGCCAGCAGCGTCGGTCCAGGGCGTGAGACCCAGTACTTC CASSVGPGRETQYF TRBJ2-5 . . TRBV9
TGTGCCATCAGATCCCAGGGCGCAGACACCGGGGAGCTGTTTTTT CAIRSQGADTGELFF TRBJ2-2 . . TRBV10-3
TGTGCCAGCAGCTCCTACATGCATGAGCAGTTCTTC CASSSYMHEQFF TRBJ2-1 . few TRBV7-9
TGTGCCAGCTCACCATTGGTACAGGGGAACAATGAGCAGTTCTTC CASSPLVQGNNEQFF TRBJ2-1 TRBD1 . TRBV18
TGTGCCAGCAGTGAATTAGGCTGGGGGAATTCACCCCTCCACTTT CASSELGWGNSPLHF TRBJ1-6 . . TRBV6-1
TGTGCCAGCTTATGGCTTGGAGAGACCCAGTACTTC CASLWLGETQYF TRBJ2-5 . . TRBV2
TGCGCCAGCAGCCAAGCATCGGCGAAGGGGGGTCGGCAGCCCCAGCATTTT CASSQASAKGGRQPQHF TRBJ1-5 . once TRBV4-1
TGTGCCAGCAGCTTAATTAGCGCGCAGGGGACCCAGTACTTC CASSLISAQGTQYF TRBJ2-5 . . TRBV7-8
TGCAGCGTTGACAGGGGGCTAGGCTACACCTTC CSVDRGLGYTF TRBJ1-2 TRBD1 . TRBV29-1
TGTGCCAGCAGTCTGACTTCACTCCGCGAGCAGTACTTC CASSLTSLREQYF TRBJ2-7 . . TRBV2
TGTGCCAGTAGTATCAGCCTCGGCGCGGTAGGAGCTTTCTTT CASSISLGAVGAFF TRBJ1-1 . . TRBV19
TGTGCCAGCAGCTTCGGAACTAGCGGGATGAATCACGAGCAGTACTTC CASSFGTSGMNHEQYF TRBJ2-7 TRBD2 . TRBV7-9
TGTGCCAGTAGAATCCTAGCTGGGGCCAACGTCCTGACTTTC CASRILAGANVLTF TRBJ2-6 . . TRBV19
TGTGCCAGCAGTCCTCCAGGGGGCAATGGGCTCGAGCAGTACTTC CASSPPGGNGLEQYF TRBJ2-7 TRBD1 . TRBV28
TGTGCCATCAGTGAGCAGAGCCAGGGGCTATCGGAGCAGTTCTTC CAISEQSQGLSEQFF TRBJ2-1 . . TRBV10-3
TGTGCCAGCAGGGCAGGCCCCACAGATACGCAGTATTTT CASRAGPTDTQYF TRBJ2-3 . few TRBV2
TGTGCCAGCAGCCGAGGGGGGACCACCTACGAGCAGTACTTC CASSRGGTTYEQYF TRBJ2-7 . . TRBV28
TGTGCCAGCAGTCGGATGGGCTCGGGGGAGACCCAGTACTTC CASSRMGSGETQYF TRBJ2-5 . . TRBV27
TGTGCCAGCATCCTAGGAAGCGGGGAAACAGATACGCAGTATTTT CASILGSGETDTQYF TRBJ2-3 TRBD2 . TRBV2
TGTGCCAGCAGCAAACCCCGGGAAAAGTACTTC CASSKPREKYF TRBJ2-7 . once TRBV21-1
TGTGCCAGTAGTACACGACTAGCGCGGAAGGACAATGAGCAGTTCTTC CASSTRLARKDNEQFF TRBJ2-1 TRBD2 . TRBV19
TGCGCCAGCAGCTTGGAACTAGCGGGAGGAAATGAGCAGTTCTTC CASSLELAGGNEQFF TRBJ2-1 TRBD2 . TRBV5-1
TGTGCCAGCAGCTCCAAGTTGGTGGATACGCAGTATTTT CASSSKLVDTQYF TRBJ2-3 . . TRBV5-4
TGTGCCAGCAGCTTAGGGCGCCTAGATACGCAGTATTTT CASSLGRLDTQYF TRBJ2-3 . . TRBV7-2
TGTGCCAGCAGCCCCCGGGACAGGGACACCGGGGAGCTGTTTTTT CASSPRDRDTGELFF TRBJ2-2 TRBD1 . TRBV27
TGTGCCAGCTGTTTGGGGGATGAAGCCAATGAGCAGTTCTTC CASCLGDEANEQFF TRBJ2-1 . once TRBV28
TGTGCCTGGAGTCTTGGTGGGTGGAACAATGAGCAGTTCTTC CAWSLGGWNNEQFF TRBJ2-1 . . TRBV30
TGTGCCAGCAGAACAAGACTAGAAGGAACAGATACGCAGTATTTT CASRTRLEGTDTQYF TRBJ2-3 . . TRBV28
TGTGCCAGCACCGGGACAGGGAATACTGGGGCCAACGTCCTGACTTTC CASTGTGNTGANVLTF TRBJ2-6 TRBD1 . TRBV28
TGTGCCAGCAGTTACTCTGCTAGCGGGAGTAGCGATGAGCAGTTCTTC CASSYSASGSSDEQFF TRBJ2-1 TRBD2 . TRBV6-5
TGTGCCAGCAGCGGCGGTGGTAGCGGGAGGGCTAGAGACATTCAGTACTTC CASSGGGSGRARDIQYF TRBJ2-4 TRBD2 . TRBV7-2
TGTGCTAGTGGTTTGGGGCGAGGTTCAGATACGCAGTATTTT CASGLGRGSDTQYF TRBJ2-3 . . TRBV12-5
TGCGCCAGCAGCCTCGGTCGCGGGATGAACACTGAAGCTTTCTTT CASSLGRGMNTEAFF TRBJ1-1 . . TRBV5-1
TGTGCCAGCAGTTATTTACAGGGTCCGAGTGGCTACACCTTC CASSYLQGPSGYTF TRBJ1-2 . . TRBV6-2/TRBV6-3
TGCGCCAGCAGCCAAGCTTTCGGATTTAGGAATGAGCAGTTCTTC CASSQAFGFRNEQFF TRBJ2-1 . . TRBV4-3
TGTGCCAGCTCACCAACAGGAAATGAAAAACTGTTTTTT CASSPTGNEKLFF TRBJ1-4 . . TRBV18
TGTGCCAGCAGTTTGGACAGCACTGAAGCTTTCTTT CASSLDSTEAFF TRBJ1-1 . once TRBV28